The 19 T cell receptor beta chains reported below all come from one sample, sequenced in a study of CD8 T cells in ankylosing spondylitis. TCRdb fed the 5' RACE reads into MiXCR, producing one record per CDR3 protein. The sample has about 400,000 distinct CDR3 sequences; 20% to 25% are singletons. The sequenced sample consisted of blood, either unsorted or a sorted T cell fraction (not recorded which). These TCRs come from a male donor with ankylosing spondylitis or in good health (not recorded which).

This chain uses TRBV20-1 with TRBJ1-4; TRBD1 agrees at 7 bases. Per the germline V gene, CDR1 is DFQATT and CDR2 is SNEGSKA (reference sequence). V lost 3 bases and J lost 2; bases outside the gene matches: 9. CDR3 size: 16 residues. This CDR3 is CSARKTGALTNEKLFF. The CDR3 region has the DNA TGCAGTGCTAGGAAAACAGGGGCCCTGACTAATGAAAAACTGTTTTTT.

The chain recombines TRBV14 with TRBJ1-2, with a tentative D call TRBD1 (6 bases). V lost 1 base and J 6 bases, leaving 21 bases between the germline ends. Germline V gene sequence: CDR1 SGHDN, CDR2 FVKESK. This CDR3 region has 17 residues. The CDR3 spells CASSQGGGWGRGDGYTF. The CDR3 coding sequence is TGTGCCAGCAGCCAAGGAGGAGGTTGGGGGCGAGGAGATGGCTACACCTTC.

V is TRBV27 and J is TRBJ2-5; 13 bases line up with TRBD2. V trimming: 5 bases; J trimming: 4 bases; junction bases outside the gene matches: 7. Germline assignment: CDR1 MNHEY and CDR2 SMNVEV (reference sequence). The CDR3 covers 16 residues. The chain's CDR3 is CASSPGLAGAGETQYF. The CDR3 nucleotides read TGTGCCAGCAGTCCAGGACTAGCGGGGGCTGGAGAGACCCAGTACTTC.

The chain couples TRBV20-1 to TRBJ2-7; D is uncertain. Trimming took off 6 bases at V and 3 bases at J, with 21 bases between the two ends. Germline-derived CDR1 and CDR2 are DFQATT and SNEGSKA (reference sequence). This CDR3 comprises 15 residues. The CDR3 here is CSAERYSSEIYEQYF. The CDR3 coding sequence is TGCAGTGCGGAGAGGTATTCCTCCGAAATCTACGAGCAGTACTTC.

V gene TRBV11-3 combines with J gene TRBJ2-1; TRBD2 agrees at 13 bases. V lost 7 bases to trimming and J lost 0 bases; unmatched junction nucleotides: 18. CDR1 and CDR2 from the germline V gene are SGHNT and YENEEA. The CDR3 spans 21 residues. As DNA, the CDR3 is TGTGCCAGCAACCCACCCGATTCCGGGACTAGCGGGGCCAGCTCCTACAATGAGCAGTTCTTC. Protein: CASNPPDSGTSGASSYNEQFF.

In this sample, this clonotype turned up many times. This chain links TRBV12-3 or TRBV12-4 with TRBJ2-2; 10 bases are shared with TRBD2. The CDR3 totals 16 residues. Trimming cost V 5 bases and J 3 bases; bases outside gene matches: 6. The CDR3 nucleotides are TGTGCCAGCAGTCCCTTAGCGGGGGGAGACACCGGGGAGCTGTTTTTT. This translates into CASSPLAGGDTGELFF.

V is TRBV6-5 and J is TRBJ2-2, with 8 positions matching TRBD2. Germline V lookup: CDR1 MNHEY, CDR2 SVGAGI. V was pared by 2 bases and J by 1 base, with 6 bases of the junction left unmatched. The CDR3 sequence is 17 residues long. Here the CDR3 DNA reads TGTGCCAGCAGTTACACCCGGCTAGCGGGGAACACCGGGGAGCTGTTTTTT. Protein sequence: CASSYTRLAGNTGELFF.

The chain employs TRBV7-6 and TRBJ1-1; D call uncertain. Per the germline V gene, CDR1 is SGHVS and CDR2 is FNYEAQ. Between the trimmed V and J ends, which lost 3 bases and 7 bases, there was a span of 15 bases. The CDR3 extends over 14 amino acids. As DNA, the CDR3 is TGTGCCAGCAGCTTTGGGTCGCCCATGGTTGAAGCTTTCTTT. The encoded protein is CASSFGSPMVEAFF.

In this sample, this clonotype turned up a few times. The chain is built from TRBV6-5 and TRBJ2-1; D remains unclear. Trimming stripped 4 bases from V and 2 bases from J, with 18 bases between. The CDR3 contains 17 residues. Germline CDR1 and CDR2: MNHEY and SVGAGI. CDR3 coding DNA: TGTGCCAGCAGTTCCCAACAACAATTGATGACCTACAATGAGCAGTTCTTC. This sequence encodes CASSSQQQLMTYNEQFF.

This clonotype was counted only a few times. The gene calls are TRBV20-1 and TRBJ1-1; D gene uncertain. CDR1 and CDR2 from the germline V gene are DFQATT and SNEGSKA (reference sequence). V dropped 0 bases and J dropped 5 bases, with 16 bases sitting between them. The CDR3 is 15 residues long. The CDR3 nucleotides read TGCAGTGCTAGAGATCGCGAGGGAACCTTGACTGAAGCTTTCTTT. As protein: CSARDREGTLTEAFF.

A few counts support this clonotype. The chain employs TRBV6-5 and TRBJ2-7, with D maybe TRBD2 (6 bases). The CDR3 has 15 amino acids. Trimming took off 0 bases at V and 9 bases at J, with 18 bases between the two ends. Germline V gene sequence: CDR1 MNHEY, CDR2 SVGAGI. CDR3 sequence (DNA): TGTGCCAGCAGTTACTCGAATGGCGGGATTCGGGGGCAGTACTTC. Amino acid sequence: CASSYSNGGIRGQYF.

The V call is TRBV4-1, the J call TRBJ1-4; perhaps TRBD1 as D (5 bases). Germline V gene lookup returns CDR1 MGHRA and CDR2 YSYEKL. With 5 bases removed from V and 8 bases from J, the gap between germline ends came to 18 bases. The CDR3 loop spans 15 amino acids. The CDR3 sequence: CASSTQGPAGEKLFF. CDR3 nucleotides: TGCGCCAGCAGCACCCAGGGTCCCGCGGGGGAAAAACTGTTTTTT.

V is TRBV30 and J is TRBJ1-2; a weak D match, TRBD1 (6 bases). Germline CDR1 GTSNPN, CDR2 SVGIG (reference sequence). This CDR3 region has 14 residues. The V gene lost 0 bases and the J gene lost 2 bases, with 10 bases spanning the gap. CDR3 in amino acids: CAWSVRQGNYGYTF. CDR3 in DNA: TGTGCCTGGAGTGTACGGCAGGGGAACTATGGCTACACCTTC.

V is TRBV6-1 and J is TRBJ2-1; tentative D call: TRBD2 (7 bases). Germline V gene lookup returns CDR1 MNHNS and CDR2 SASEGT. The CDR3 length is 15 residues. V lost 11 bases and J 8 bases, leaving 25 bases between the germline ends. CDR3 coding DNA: TGTGCCCTGCCCTATTGGTGGGGGGGGGGCGATGAGCAGTTCTTC. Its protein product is CALPYWWGGGDEQFF.

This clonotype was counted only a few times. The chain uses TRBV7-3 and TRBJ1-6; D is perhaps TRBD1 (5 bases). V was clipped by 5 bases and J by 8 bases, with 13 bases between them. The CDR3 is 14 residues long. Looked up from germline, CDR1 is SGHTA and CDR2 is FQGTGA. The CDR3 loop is CASSREGMDSPLHF. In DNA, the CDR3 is TGTGCCAGCAGCCGCGAGGGGATGGATTCACCCCTCCACTTT.

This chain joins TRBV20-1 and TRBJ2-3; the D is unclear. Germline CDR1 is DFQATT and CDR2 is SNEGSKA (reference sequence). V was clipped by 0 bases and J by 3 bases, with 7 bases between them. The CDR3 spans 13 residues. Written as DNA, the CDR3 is TGCAGTGCTAGAGACCCCCGGACAGATACGCAGTATTTT. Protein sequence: CSARDPRTDTQYF.

DNA of the CDR3: TGTGCCAGCAGTTACGGCGGTGGAGGGGGAGAGACCCAGTACTTC. This codes for CASSYGGGGGETQYF. The chain carries TRBV6-5 and TRBJ2-5, with D possibly being TRBD1 or TRBD2 (6 bases each). Germline V CDR1 and CDR2: MNHEY, SVGAGI. V lost 2 bases and J 4 bases, leaving 14 bases between the germline ends. The length of the CDR3 is 15 residues.

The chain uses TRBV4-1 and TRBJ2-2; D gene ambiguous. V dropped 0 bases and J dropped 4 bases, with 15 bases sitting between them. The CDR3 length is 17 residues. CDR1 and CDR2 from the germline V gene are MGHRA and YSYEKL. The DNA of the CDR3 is TGCGCCAGCAGCCAAGATTCTGTGAGCGATCTCACCGGGGAGCTGTTTTTT. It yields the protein CASSQDSVSDLTGELFF.

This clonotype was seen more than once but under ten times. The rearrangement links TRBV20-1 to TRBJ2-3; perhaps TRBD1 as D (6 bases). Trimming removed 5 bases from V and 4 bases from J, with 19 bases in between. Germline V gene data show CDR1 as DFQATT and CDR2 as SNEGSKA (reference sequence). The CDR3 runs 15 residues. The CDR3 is CSALPGPGVADTQYF. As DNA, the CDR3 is TGCAGTGCTCTACCGGGACCAGGGGTTGCAGATACGCAGTATTTT.